Following are 22 T cell receptor beta chains from one sample sequenced in a study of T cell responses to AZD1222 COVID-19 vaccine. Repertoires were generated with immunoSEQ multiplex PCR, while TCRdb's copy carries only in-frame clones and drops some. The table records fewer than 180,000 clones, 94% of them present only once. Here the sequenced sample was peripheral blood, taken on day 0 of AZD1222 vaccination. Receptors were obtained from an adult in good health.

The chain's CDR3 is CASSVDIAGEQFF. CDR3 DNA sequence: TGCGCCAGCAGCGTTGACATCGCCGGGGAGCAGTTCTTC. The V call is TRBV5-1, the J call TRBJ2-1, with unresolved D. The CDR3 spans 13 residues. Germline-derived CDR1 and CDR2 are SGHRS and YFSETQ. The V end was cut by 4 bases, the J end by 10 bases, with 15 bases between.

CDR3 nucleotide sequence: TGCAGCGTTGTCAGGGGCGAATTCTATGGCTACACCTTC. This codes for CSVVRGEFYGYTF. This chain joins TRBV29-1 and TRBJ1-2; D may be TRBD1 (6 bases). Germline V CDR1 and CDR2: SQVTM, ANQGSEA. Deletions cut 4 bases from V and 4 bases from J, with 13 bases between. The CDR3 loop spans 13 amino acids.

V gene TRBV2 combines with J gene TRBJ1-5; 7 bases agree with TRBD1. V was clipped by 0 bases and J by 7 bases; unmatched bases: 12. The V gene's germline CDR1 is SNHLY and CDR2 FYNNEI. The CDR3 contains 17 residues. The CDR3 reads CASSEAHPRQGGQPQHF. The CDR3 coding sequence is TGTGCCAGCAGTGAAGCCCATCCCCGACAGGGCGGCCAGCCCCAGCATTTT.

The gene calls are TRBV5-6 and TRBJ2-5, with TRBD2 as a possible D gene (7 bases). V was clipped by 7 bases and J by 0 bases, with 19 bases between them. Germline-derived CDR1 and CDR2 are SGHDT and YYEEEE. The CDR3 loop spans 16 amino acids. CDR3 sequence reads: CASQLGRGHHQETQYF. For the CDR3, the DNA is TGTGCCAGCCAATTAGGGCGGGGGCACCACCAAGAGACCCAGTACTTC. Full variable domain (remainder filled in from reference TRBV5-6 and TRBJ2-5): DAGVTQSPTHLIKTRGQQVTLRCSPKSGHDTVSWYQQALGQGPQFIFQYYEEEERQRGNFPDRFSGHQFPNYSSELNVNALLLGDSALYLCASQLGRGHHQETQYFGPGTRLLVL.

This clone was seen just once. This chain uses TRBV28 with TRBJ1-2; D is unresolved. CDR1 MDHEN and CDR2 SYDVKM come from the germline V gene. Trimming stripped 1 base from V and 4 bases from J, with 10 bases between. This CDR3 spans 14 amino acids. The CDR3 loop reads CASSLSQLGYGYTF. The CDR3 nucleotides are TGTGCCAGCAGTTTATCTCAACTGGGCTATGGCTACACCTTC.

The chain uses TRBV5-1 and TRBJ1-1, with D possibly TRBD1 on 5 matching bases. CDR3 length: 15 residues. Germline CDR1 SGHRS, CDR2 YFSETQ. Trimming took 4 bases from V and 2 from J, leaving 15 bases between them. CDR3 nucleotides: TGCGCCAGCAGCCCCCTCCCCACAGGAAACACTGAAGCTTTCTTT. Protein: CASSPLPTGNTEAFF.

The chain carries TRBV3-1 (or the pseudogene TRBV3-2) and TRBJ2-7; 7 nucleotides align to TRBD1. V shed 2 bases and J 1 base; nucleotides not matched to a gene: 5. The CDR3 spans 15 residues. Germline V gene sequence: CDR1 LGHDT, CDR2 YNNKEL (reference sequence). DNA of the CDR3: TGTGCCAGCAGCCAACCCCGGGACAGATCCTACGAGCAGTACGTC. Its protein is CASSQPRDRSYEQYV.

The chain carries TRBV10-3 and TRBJ1-2; no definite D call. The CDR3 length is 11 residues. Between the trimmed V and J ends, which lost 3 bases and 8 bases, there was a span of 7 bases. The V gene's germline CDR1 is ENHRY and CDR2 SYGVKD. The CDR3 DNA reads as TGTGCCATCAGTGACAGCAGGGGCTACACCTTC. This translates into CAISDSRGYTF.

This chain connects TRBV27 to TRBJ1-1; D is perhaps TRBD1 (5 bases). Looked up from germline, CDR1 is MNHEY and CDR2 is SMNVEV (reference sequence). The length of the CDR3 is 15 residues. V was clipped by 6 bases and J by 7 bases, with 21 bases between them. CDR3 loop: CASSYQGGVNGEAFF. DNA for the CDR3: TGTGCCAGCAGCTACCAAGGAGGGGTTAATGGTGAAGCTTTCTTT.

The V call is TRBV7-6, the J call TRBJ2-3; 7 nucleotides agree with TRBD1. The CDR3 has 15 amino acids. Germline CDR1 SGHVS, CDR2 FNYEAQ. Written as DNA, the CDR3 is TGTGCGTCGAAAACGGGACAGACGTTCACAGATACGCAGTATTTT. Its translation: CASKTGQTFTDTQYF.

This chain joins TRBV2 and TRBJ1-5; D remains unclear. This CDR3 comprises 14 residues. Germline lookup yields CDR1 SNHLY and CDR2 FYNNEI. V was shortened by 2 bases and J by 2 bases, with 7 bases between the two germline ends. The CDR3 region is CASSEYDGNQPQHF. CDR3 nucleotide sequence: TGTGCCAGCAGTGAATATGACGGCAATCAGCCCCAGCATTTT.

This chain uses TRBV5-1 with TRBJ1-1; D is possibly TRBD1 (6 bases). This CDR3 spans 13 amino acids. V gave up 7 bases and J gave up 1 base, with 11 bases separating them. Germline V gene data show CDR1 as SGHRS and CDR2 as YFSETQ. CDR3 nucleotide sequence: TGCGCCAGCTTGGGGGGGGCGAACACTGAAGCTTTCTTT. Protein sequence: CASLGGANTEAFF.

This clone was seen a few times. V gene TRBV5-1 combines with J gene TRBJ1-2; no clear D gene. The CDR3 sequence is 14 residues long. CDR1 is SGHRS and CDR2 is YFSETQ in the germline V gene. Deletions cut 2 bases from V and 6 bases from J, with 14 bases between. Here the CDR3 reads CASSFGRAPDGYTF. In DNA form, the CDR3 reads TGCGCCAGCAGCTTCGGACGAGCACCGGATGGCTACACCTTC.

This clone occurred a few times. This chain joins TRBV5-1 and TRBJ1-5, with D unresolved. Looked up from germline, CDR1 is SGHRS and CDR2 is YFSETQ. The V gene lost 4 bases and the J gene lost 4 bases, with 6 bases spanning the gap. This CDR3 is 12 amino acids long. The CDR3 spells CASSTLNQPQHF. The DNA for the CDR3 is TGCGCCAGCAGCACTTTAAATCAGCCCCAGCATTTT.

V and J are TRBV28 and TRBJ1-6; 10 nucleotides line up with TRBD1. Trimming removed 3 bases from V and 7 bases from J; junction bases left unmatched: 3. Germline lookup yields CDR1 MDHEN and CDR2 SYDVKM. The CDR3 totals 15 residues. The DNA of the CDR3 is TGTGCCAGCAGTTTCTGGGACAGGGGAAATTCACCCCTCCACTTT. Its translation is CASSFWDRGNSPLHF. Drawing the rest from reference TRBV28 and TRBJ1-6, the complete variable domain is DVKVTQSSRYLVKRTGEKVFLECVQDMDHENMFWYRQDPGLGLRLIYFSYDVKMKEKGDIPEGYSVSREKKERFSLILESASTNQTSMYLCASSFWDRGNSPLHFGNGTRLTVT.

The chain combines TRBV2 with TRBJ1-6; D is unclear. This CDR3 has 15 residues. Germline V gives CDR1 SNHLY, CDR2 FYNNEI. The V gene lost 6 bases and the J gene lost 0 bases, with 9 bases spanning the gap. This CDR3 reads CASRPPGSYNSPLHF. In DNA, the CDR3 is TGTGCCAGCAGGCCTCCAGGCTCCTATAATTCACCCCTCCACTTT.

The J gene is TRBJ2-1, the V gene TRBV7-9; D uncertain. V was cut by 1 base and J by 9 bases, with 4 bases left in between. In germline, CDR1 is SEHNR, CDR2 FQNEAQ (reference sequence). The CDR3 has 11 residues. The CDR3 DNA follows: TGTGCCAGCAGCTTAGACCGTGAGCAGTTCTTC. This gives the protein CASSLDREQFF. Full variable domain (rest looked up from reference TRBV7-9 and TRBJ2-1): DTGVSQNPRHKITKRGQNVTFRCDPISEHNRLYWYRQTLGQGPEFLTYFQNEAQLEKSRLLSDRFSAERPKGSFSTLEIQRTEQGDSAMYLCASSLDREQFFGPGTRLTVL.

The rearrangement joins TRBV24-1 to TRBJ2-7; D possibly corresponds to TRBD1 (6 bases). V was cut by 12 bases and J by 2 bases, with 10 bases left in between. The CDR3 has 11 residues. Looked up from germline, CDR1 is KGHDR and CDR2 is SFDVKD. The CDR3 sequence: CAGGQTYEQYV. The CDR3 DNA sequence: TGTGCCGGGGGACAAACCTACGAGCAGTACGTC.

This rearrangement joins TRBV30 to TRBJ1-3; the match to TRBD1 covers 8 bases. Germline-derived CDR1 and CDR2 are GTSNPN and SVGIG (reference sequence). With V trimmed by 5 bases and J by 2 bases, 11 bases remained unmatched. The CDR3 has 16 residues. In nucleotides, the CDR3 is TGTGCCTGGGGACAGGGTGCCGTGTTTACTGGAAACACCATATATTTT. Translated, it gives CAWGQGAVFTGNTIYF.

This chain links TRBV19 with TRBJ1-1; D not certain. The CDR3 contains 13 residues. Germline V gives CDR1 LNHDA, CDR2 SQIVND (reference sequence). V was cut by 7 bases and J by 2 bases, with 11 bases left in between. Written as DNA, the CDR3 is TGTGCCAGTAAGCCAGGTGCAAACACTGAAGCTTTCTTT. Encoded protein: CASKPGANTEAFF.

The rearrangement joins TRBV4-2 to TRBJ1-5, with D perhaps matching TRBD1 (6 bases). V gave up 2 bases and J gave up 3 bases, with 11 bases separating them. Per germline, CDR1 LGHNA and CDR2 YNFKEQ. CDR3 length: 15 residues. CDR3 sequence reads: CASSQLPGHNQPQHF. The DNA for the CDR3 is TGTGCCAGCAGCCAATTACCGGGACACAATCAGCCCCAGCATTTT.

The V gene is TRBV5-1, the J gene TRBJ2-7; tentative D call: TRBD1 (6 bases). The ends were cut back, 6 bases at V and 6 bases at J, with 22 bases in the middle. The CDR3 has 15 residues. Per germline, CDR1 SGHRS and CDR2 YFSETQ. The CDR3 region is CASIAGVPSPPEQYV. The CDR3 nucleotides read TGCGCCAGCATAGCAGGGGTTCCGAGCCCCCCCGAGCAGTACGTC.